The text below deals with one T cell receptor beta chain. The data belong to a study of blood T cell repertoires in COVID-19. Background on the study: COVID-19 samples collected from the United States, Italy and Spain covered acute and convalescent phases. T cells, B-cell-depleted T cells, or PBMCs provided the cDNA or gDNA that served as material.

Trimming cost V 4 bases and J 5 bases, with 5 bases left between them. The CDR3 has 11 residues. Germline-derived CDR1 and CDR2 are PRHDT and FYEKMQ (reference sequence). Using immunoSEQ multiplex PCR, the repertoire was profiled, and TCRdb retains in-frame clones only, with some absent. The sample carries 130,000 to 150,000 clones, under 90% recorded once. What was sequenced was peripheral blood. The sequence was obtained from an elderly woman in a cohort sampled during active or convalescent COVID-19. The chain has TRBV13 and TRBJ1-2; no reliable D call. Here the CDR3 reads CASSWEYGYTF. DNA of the CDR3: TGTGCCAGCAGCTGGGAGTATGGCTACACCTTC.